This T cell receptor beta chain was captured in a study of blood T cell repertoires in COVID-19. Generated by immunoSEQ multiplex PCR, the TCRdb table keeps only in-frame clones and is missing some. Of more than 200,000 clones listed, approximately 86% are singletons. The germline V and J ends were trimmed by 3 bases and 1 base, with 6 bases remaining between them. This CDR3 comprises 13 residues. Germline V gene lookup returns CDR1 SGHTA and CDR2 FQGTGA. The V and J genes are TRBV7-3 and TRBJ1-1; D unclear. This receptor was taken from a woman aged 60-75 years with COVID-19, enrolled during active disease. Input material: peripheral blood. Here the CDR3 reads CASSLGENTEAFF. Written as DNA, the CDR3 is TGTGCCAGCAGCTTGGGCGAGAACACTGAAGCTTTCTTT.